The T cell receptor beta chain under discussion was sequenced for a study of neurological immune-mediated disorders. As for the study in general: Among the 34 patients with multiple sclerosis, roughly 30 were relapsing-remitting, while 3 were secondary progressive.

The CDR3 runs to 13 residues. V was trimmed by 1 base and J by 3 bases, leaving 8 bases between them. Per germline, CDR1 SGDLS and CDR2 YYNGEE. This clonotype showed up many times. Its target is unknown. Study results and limitations: The repertoires of 18 of 34 multiple sclerosis patients fell into one related-CDR3 cluster (a possible signature) under phylogenetic grouping.

The cDNA was synthesized by means of template-switch 5'RACE, which was carried out with 10-nucleotide random UMIs. TCRdb re-analysed the 5' RACE reads in MiXCR, keeping a single row per CDR3 protein. Of about 95,000 distinct CDR3 sequences in the sample, roughly 4% are singletons; the top ten hold approximately 5.9%. This clonotype originated in a woman in her late teens or twenties with multiple sclerosis. Sequencing input: PBMCs. This chain uses TRBV9 with TRBJ2-7, with D possibly being TRBD1 (5 bases). CDR3 bases: TGTGCCAGCAGCGTAAGTCAGGGCTACGAGCAGTACTTC. Its translation is CASSVSQGYEQYF.